A selection of T cell receptor beta chains follows, all from one sample in a study of T cell responses to AZD1222 COVID-19 vaccine. Profiled with immunoSEQ multiplex PCR; TCRdb holds only in-frame clones, not every one. The sample has some 150,000 clones; more than 85% are singletons. Sequenced material: peripheral blood, taken after recovery from COVID-19. These TCRs come from an adult who had recovered from COVID-19. CDR3s include the opening cysteine and the closing phenylalanine or tryptophan. D genes are given only for firm matches. The size entry is marked missing in some rows and otherwise reads once, few, many or a size class.

TRBV28,NA,NA,TRBJ1-5,CASRDQGKDQPQHF,TGTGCCAGCAGAGACCAGGGGAAGGATCAGCCCCAGCATTTT
TRBV14,NA,NA,TRBJ1-1,CASSRGLGTTLNTEAFF,TGTGCCAGCAGTCGAGGACTGGGGACTACACTGAACACTGAAGCTTTCTTT
TRBV5-1,NA,NA,TRBJ1-6,CASSLGVGANSPLHF,TGCGCCAGCAGCTTGGGGGTAGGGGCTAATTCACCCCTCCACTTT
TRBV3-1/TRBV3-2,NA,NA,TRBJ1-2,CASSLSSGTEYGYTF,TGTGCCAGCAGCCTATCTTCAGGAACGGAGTATGGCTACACCTTC
TRBV7-3,NA,NA,TRBJ1-1,CASSLTKGLNTEAFF,TGTGCCAGCAGCTTAACTAAGGGGTTGAACACTGAAGCTTTCTTT
TRBV2,NA,NA,TRBJ1-1,CASSKGVNTEAFF,TGTGCCAGCAGCAAGGGTGTGAACACTGAAGCTTTCTTT
TRBV19,NA,NA,TRBJ1-2,CASSSVGERYGYTF,TGTGCCAGTAGTAGTGTTGGAGAACGCTATGGCTACACCTTC
TRBV6-5,NA,NA,TRBJ1-3,CASSYDGDSGNTIYF,TGTGCCAGCAGTTACGACGGCGACTCTGGAAACACCATATATTTT
TRBV28,NA,NA,TRBJ2-7,CASSLLTLPWEQYF,TGTGCCAGCAGTTTATTGACTCTGCCTTGGGAGCAGTACTTC
TRBV9,once,TRBD2,TRBJ2-7,CASSPPNGRGEQYF,TGTGCCAGCAGCCCCCCAAATGGGAGGGGCGAGCAGTACTTC
TRBV9,NA,NA,TRBJ2-1,CASSVGGAAHNEQFF,TGTGCCAGCAGCGTAGGGGGGGCAGCCCACAATGAGCAGTTCTTC
TRBV3-1/TRBV3-2,NA,TRBD2,TRBJ2-1,CASSQAREGNEQFF,TGTGCCAGCAGCCAAGCGCGGGAGGGGAATGAGCAGTTCTTC
TRBV27,NA,TRBD1,TRBJ2-7,CASSLVGGNEQYF,TGTGCCAGCAGTTTGGTAGGGGGCAACGAGCAGTACTTC
TRBV6-6,NA,TRBD1,TRBJ2-1,CASNGQGYNEQFF,TGTGCCAGCAATGGACAGGGGTACAATGAGCAGTTCTTC
TRBV18,NA,NA,TRBJ1-4,CASSPGPSPEKLFF,TGTGCCAGCTCACCGGGGCCCTCCCCTGAAAAACTGTTTTTT
TRBV7-3,NA,NA,TRBJ2-1,CASSLIGGLADEQFF,TGTGCCAGCAGCTTAATTGGCGGGCTAGCCGATGAGCAGTTCTTC
TRBV7-2,NA,TRBD2,TRBJ2-5,CASSFQAGEETQYF,TGTGCCAGCAGCTTTCAAGCGGGGGAAGAGACCCAGTACTTC
TRBV10-3,NA,NA,TRBJ1-2,CAITAQWRMTDGYTF,TGTGCCATCACGGCCCAGTGGCGAATGACGGATGGCTACACCTTC
TRBV6-5,NA,TRBD1,TRBJ1-5,CASRRQGSQPQHF,TGTGCCAGCAGACGACAGGGCAGTCAGCCCCAGCATTTT
TRBV7-9,NA,TRBD1,TRBJ2-5,CASSRTGQVGETQYF,TGTGCCAGCAGCCGGACGGGACAGGTCGGGGAGACCCAGTACTTC
TRBV27,NA,TRBD1,TRBJ1-1,CASRTGGYTEAFF,TGTGCCAGCAGAACAGGGGGGTACACTGAAGCTTTCTTT
TRBV23-1,NA,NA,TRBJ2-7,CASSQHNDRDEQYF,TGCGCCAGCAGTCAGCACAACGATAGGGACGAGCAGTACTTC
TRBV5-1,NA,NA,TRBJ1-1,CASSLFRDAEAFF,TGCGCCAGCAGCTTGTTCAGGGACGCTGAAGCTTTCTTT
TRBV7-9,NA,NA,TRBJ1-5,CASRGDRQPQHF,TGTGCCAGCAGAGGGGATCGACAGCCCCAGCATTTT
TRBV6-5,NA,NA,TRBJ2-5,CASSPQIGGGETQYF,TGTGCCAGCAGTCCTCAGATAGGCGGCGGAGAGACCCAGTACTTC
TRBV5-1,NA,TRBD2,TRBJ2-5,CASSLATSGDQETQYF,TGCGCCAGCAGCTTGGCCACTAGCGGGGACCAAGAGACCCAGTACTTC
TRBV27,NA,NA,TRBJ2-1,CASKDQRANNEQFF,TGTGCCAGCAAGGATCAGAGGGCCAACAATGAGCAGTTCTTC
TRBV3-1/TRBV3-2,few,NA,TRBJ1-6,CASSQVDSSSPLHF,TGTGCCAGCAGCCAAGTGGACAGCTCCTCACCCCTCCACTTT
TRBV14,once,TRBD1,TRBJ2-1,CASSPWDRGRLSYNEQFF,TGTGCCAGCAGCCCCTGGGACAGGGGGCGTCTTTCCTACAATGAGCAGTTCTTC
TRBV7-9,NA,NA,TRBJ2-7,CASSLAGGQSLGNEQYF,TGTGCCAGCAGCTTAGCGGGAGGACAGAGTTTAGGAAACGAGCAGTACTTC
TRBV6-2/TRBV6-3,NA,NA,TRBJ2-3,CASSRSTTSTDTQYF,TGTGCCAGCAGTCGATCGACAACTAGCACAGATACGCAGTATTTT
TRBV11-2,NA,NA,TRBJ1-3,CASSLGPGIGGNTIYF,TGTGCCAGCAGCTTGGGGCCGGGGATCGGCGGAAACACCATATATTTT
TRBV3-1/TRBV3-2,NA,TRBD1,TRBJ2-7,CASSQDPTEKGQGNYEQYF,TGTGCCAGCAGCCAAGATCCCACGGAGAAGGGACAGGGAAACTACGAGCAGTACTTC
TRBV5-4,few,NA,TRBJ1-3,CASSLAPSSGNTIYF,TGTGCCAGCAGCTTGGCCCCCTCCTCTGGAAACACCATATATTTT
TRBV29-1,NA,TRBD2,TRBJ2-7,CSVEDPSGTSGLPGPYEQYF,TGCAGCGTTGAAGATCCCTCCGGGACTAGCGGTCTGCCAGGCCCCTACGAGCAGTACTTC
TRBV6-6,once,NA,TRBJ1-1,CASSARGGGTEAFF,TGTGCCAGCAGTGCGAGGGGGGGCGGAACTGAAGCTTTCTTT
TRBV2,NA,NA,TRBJ1-4,CASSEARGEGEKLFF,TGTGCCAGCAGTGAAGCGCGAGGGGAGGGTGAAAAACTGTTTTTT
TRBV7-2,NA,TRBD1,TRBJ1-2,CASSLGQGNGYTF,TGTGCCAGCAGCTTGGGACAGGGGAATGGCTACACCTTC
TRBV2,once,TRBD2,TRBJ2-1,CASSWRESSYNEQFF,TGTGCCAGCAGCTGGCGGGAGAGCTCCTACAATGAGCAGTTCTTC
TRBV2,NA,NA,TRBJ2-1,CASSEGTTYNEQFF,TGTGCCAGCAGTGAGGGGACCACCTACAATGAGCAGTTCTTC
TRBV5-1,NA,NA,TRBJ2-2,CASSLGYRLSTGELFF,TGCGCCAGCAGCTTGGGATACAGGTTGAGCACCGGGGAGCTGTTTTTT
TRBV5-4,NA,TRBD1,TRBJ1-4,CASRSGTGIPNEKLFF,TGTGCCAGCAGATCCGGGACAGGGATACCTAATGAAAAACTGTTTTTT
TRBV7-2,NA,NA,TRBJ1-3,CASSTPPRVSSGNTIYF,TGTGCCAGCAGCACCCCCCCCAGGGTTAGCTCTGGAAACACCATATATTTT
TRBV4-1,NA,NA,TRBJ2-2,CASSQVFPTRGELFF,TGCGCCAGCAGCCAAGTCTTCCCCACAAGAGGGGAGCTGTTTTTT
TRBV6-5,once,TRBD2,TRBJ2-3,CASTTTSGRIDTQYF,TGTGCCAGCACCACGACTAGCGGGAGAATAGATACGCAGTATTTT
TRBV4-2,once,TRBD2,TRBJ2-7,CASSQETTSGGARNEQYF,TGTGCCAGCAGCCAAGAAACGACTAGCGGGGGGGCTCGGAACGAGCAGTACTTC
TRBV19,once,TRBD1,TRBJ1-2,CASSGTGTYGYTF,TGTGCCAGTAGTGGGACAGGGACCTATGGCTACACCTTC
TRBV6-9,NA,TRBD1,TRBJ1-1,CASSSIRGVNRDRGMNTEAFF,TGTGCCAGCAGTTCTATACGGGGGGTAAACCGGGACAGGGGCATGAACACTGAAGCTTTCTTT
TRBV15,NA,NA,TRBJ2-7,CATSRAGGSYEQYF,TGTGCCACCAGCAGAGCAGGAGGGAGCTACGAGCAGTACTTC
TRBV10-1,NA,NA,TRBJ1-5,CASSGRQPQHF,TGCGCCAGCAGTGGGCGACAGCCCCAGCATTTT
TRBV5-1,few,NA,TRBJ2-2,CASSLKPANTGELFF,TGCGCCAGCAGCTTGAAGCCCGCGAACACCGGGGAGCTGTTTTTT
TRBV28,NA,NA,TRBJ1-2,CASSLSRVNYGYTF,TGTGCCAGCAGTTTGTCCAGAGTTAACTATGGCTACACCTTC
TRBV19,NA,NA,TRBJ2-7,CASKGGKGYEQYF,TGTGCCAGTAAAGGGGGTAAAGGCTACGAGCAGTACTTC